The T cell receptor beta chain described here comes from a study of control samples from healthy donors and cancer patients. Sequencing used immunoSEQ multiplex PCR; TCRdb keeps in-frame clones, though not all of them. Among some 140,000 clones listed, around 95% were seen once. The CDR3 is made up of 17 amino acids. The germline V and J ends were trimmed by 0 bases and 6 bases, with 21 bases remaining between them. Germline V lookup: CDR1 SGHNT, CDR2 YYREEE (reference sequence). The gene calls are TRBV5-4 and TRBJ1-1, with D unclear. The source of this sequence is a middle-aged man in good health. Material for sequencing was blood. DNA for the CDR3: TGTGCCAGCAGCTTGGAGGGAGGGTCCAAGGACTACCCTGAAGCTTTCTTT. Amino acid sequence: CASSLEGGSKDYPEAFF.